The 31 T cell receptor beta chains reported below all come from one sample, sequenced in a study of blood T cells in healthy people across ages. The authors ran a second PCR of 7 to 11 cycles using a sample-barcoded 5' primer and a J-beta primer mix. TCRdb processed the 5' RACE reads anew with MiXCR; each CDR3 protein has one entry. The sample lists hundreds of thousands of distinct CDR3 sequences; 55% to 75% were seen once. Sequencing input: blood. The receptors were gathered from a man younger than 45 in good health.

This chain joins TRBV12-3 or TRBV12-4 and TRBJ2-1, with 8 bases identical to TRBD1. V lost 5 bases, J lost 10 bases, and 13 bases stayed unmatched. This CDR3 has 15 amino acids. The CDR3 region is CASSPSGGGVYEQFF. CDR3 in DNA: TGTGCCAGCAGTCCCTCAGGGGGCGGGGTATACGAGCAGTTCTTC.

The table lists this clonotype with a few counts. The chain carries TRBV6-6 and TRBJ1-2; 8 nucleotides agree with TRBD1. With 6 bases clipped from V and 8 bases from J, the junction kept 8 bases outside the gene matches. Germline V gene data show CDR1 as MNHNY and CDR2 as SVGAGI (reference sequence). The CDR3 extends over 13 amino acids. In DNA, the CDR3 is TGTGCCAGCAGCCCCGGACAGGGCTGGGGCTACACCTTC. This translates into CASSPGQGWGYTF.

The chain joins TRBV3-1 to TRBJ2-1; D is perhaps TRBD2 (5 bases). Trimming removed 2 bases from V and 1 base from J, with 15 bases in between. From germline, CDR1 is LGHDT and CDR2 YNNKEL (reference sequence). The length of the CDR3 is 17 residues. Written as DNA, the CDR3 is TGTGCCAGCAGCCAACCGCTTACTAGGACGTCCTACAATGAGCAGTTCTTC. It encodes CASSQPLTRTSYNEQFF.

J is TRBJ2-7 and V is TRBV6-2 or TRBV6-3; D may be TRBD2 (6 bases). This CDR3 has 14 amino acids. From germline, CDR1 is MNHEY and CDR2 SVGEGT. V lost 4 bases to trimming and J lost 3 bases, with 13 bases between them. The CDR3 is CASSSTSSDYEQYF. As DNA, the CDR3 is TGTGCCAGCAGTTCAACTAGCTCCGACTACGAGCAGTACTTC.

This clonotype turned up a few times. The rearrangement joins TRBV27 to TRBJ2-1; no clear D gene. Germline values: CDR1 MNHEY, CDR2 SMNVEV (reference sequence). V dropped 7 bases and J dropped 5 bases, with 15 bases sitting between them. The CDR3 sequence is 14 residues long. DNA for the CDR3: TGTGCCAGCACTTCCGGGCAAGGTAACAATGAGCAGTTCTTC. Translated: CASTSGQGNNEQFF.

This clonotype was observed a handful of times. CDR3 loop: CSARRREGLYEQYF. The CDR3 DNA follows: TGCAGTGCCCGCCGGCGGGAGGGCCTCTACGAGCAGTACTTC. The V and J genes are TRBV20-1 and TRBJ2-4, with TRBD2 matching 9 bases. The J call is in doubt because the DNA end fits TRBJ2-7 better. The CDR3 is made up of 14 amino acids. Looked up from germline, CDR1 is DFQATT and CDR2 is SNEGSKA (reference sequence).

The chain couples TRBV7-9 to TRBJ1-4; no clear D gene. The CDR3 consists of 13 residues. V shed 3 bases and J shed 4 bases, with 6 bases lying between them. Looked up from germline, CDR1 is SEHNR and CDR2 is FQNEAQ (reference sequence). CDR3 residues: CASSFANNEKLFF. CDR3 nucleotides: TGTGCCAGCAGCTTCGCCAATAATGAAAAACTGTTTTTT.

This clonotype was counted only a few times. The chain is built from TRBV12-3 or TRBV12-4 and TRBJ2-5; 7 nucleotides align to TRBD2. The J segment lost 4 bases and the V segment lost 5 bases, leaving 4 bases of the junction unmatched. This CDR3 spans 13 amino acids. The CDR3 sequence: CASSVWGGETQYF. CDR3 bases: TGTGCCAGCAGTGTTTGGGGGGGAGAGACCCAGTACTTC.

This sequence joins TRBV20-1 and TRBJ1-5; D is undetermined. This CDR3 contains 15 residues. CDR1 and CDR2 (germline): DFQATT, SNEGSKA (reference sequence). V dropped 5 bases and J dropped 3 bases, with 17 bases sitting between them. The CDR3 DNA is TGCAGTGCTCGACCTCCCGGGAGGTTCAATCAGCCCCAGCATTTT. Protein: CSARPPGRFNQPQHF.

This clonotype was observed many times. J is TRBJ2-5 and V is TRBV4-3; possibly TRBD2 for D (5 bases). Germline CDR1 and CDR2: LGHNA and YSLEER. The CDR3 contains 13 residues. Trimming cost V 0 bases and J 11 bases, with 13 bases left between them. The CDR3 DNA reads TGCGCCAGCAGCCAAGATCCTACTTGGGAGCAGTACTTC. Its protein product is CASSQDPTWEQYF.

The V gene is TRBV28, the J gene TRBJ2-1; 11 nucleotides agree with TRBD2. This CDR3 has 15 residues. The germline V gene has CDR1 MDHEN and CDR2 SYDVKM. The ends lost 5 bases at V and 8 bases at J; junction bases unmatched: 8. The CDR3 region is CASSGLAGGLYEQFF. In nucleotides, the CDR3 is TGTGCCAGCAGTGGATTAGCGGGAGGGCTTTATGAGCAGTTCTTC. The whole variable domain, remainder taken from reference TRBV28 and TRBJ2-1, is DVKVTQSSRYLVKRTGEKVFLECVQDMDHENMFWYRQDPGLGLRLIYFSYDVKMKEKGDIPEGYSVSREKKERFSLILESASTNQTSMYLCASSGLAGGLYEQFFGPGTRLTVL.

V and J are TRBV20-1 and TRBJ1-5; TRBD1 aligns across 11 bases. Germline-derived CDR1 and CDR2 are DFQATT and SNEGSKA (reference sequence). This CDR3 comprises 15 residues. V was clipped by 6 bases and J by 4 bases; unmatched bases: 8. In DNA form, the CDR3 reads TGCAGTGCAACAGAGTGGGACAGGGGGAATCAGCCCCAGCATTTT. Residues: CSATEWDRGNQPQHF.

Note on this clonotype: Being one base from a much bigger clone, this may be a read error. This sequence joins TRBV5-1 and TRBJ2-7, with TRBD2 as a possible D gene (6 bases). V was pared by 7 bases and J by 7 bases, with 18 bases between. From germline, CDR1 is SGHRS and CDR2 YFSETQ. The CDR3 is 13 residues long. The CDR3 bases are TGCGCCAGCGCTAGCGATTCCTACAATGAGCAGTACTTC. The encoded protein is CASASDSYNEQYF. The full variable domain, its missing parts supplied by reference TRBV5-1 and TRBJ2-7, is KAGVTQTPRYLIKTRGQQVTLSCSPISGHRSVSWYQQTPGQGLQFLFEYFSETQRNKGNFPGRFSGRQFSNSRSEMNVSTLELGDSALYLCASASDSYNEQYFGPGTRLTVT.

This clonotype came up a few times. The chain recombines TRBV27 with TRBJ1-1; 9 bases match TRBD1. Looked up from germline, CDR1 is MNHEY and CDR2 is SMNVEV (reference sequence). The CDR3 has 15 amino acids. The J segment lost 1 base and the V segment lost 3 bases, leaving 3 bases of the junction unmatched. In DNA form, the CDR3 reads TGTGCCAGCAGTTTTTCGGGACAGGGGAACACTGAAGCTTTCTTT. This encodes CASSFSGQGNTEAFF.

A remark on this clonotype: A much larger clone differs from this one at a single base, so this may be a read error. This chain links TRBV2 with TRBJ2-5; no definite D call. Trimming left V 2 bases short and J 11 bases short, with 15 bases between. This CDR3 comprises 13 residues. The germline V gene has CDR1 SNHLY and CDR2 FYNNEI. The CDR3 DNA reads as TGTGCCAGCAGTGAACTTCTAGTTTTTATGCAGTACTTC. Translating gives CASSELLVFMQYF.

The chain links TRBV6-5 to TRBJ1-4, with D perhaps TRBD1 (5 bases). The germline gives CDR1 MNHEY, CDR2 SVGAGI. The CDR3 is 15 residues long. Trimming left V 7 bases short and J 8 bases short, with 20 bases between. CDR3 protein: CASILRARVGEKLFF. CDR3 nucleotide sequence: TGTGCCAGCATCCTGCGGGCCAGGGTTGGGGAAAAACTGTTTTTT.

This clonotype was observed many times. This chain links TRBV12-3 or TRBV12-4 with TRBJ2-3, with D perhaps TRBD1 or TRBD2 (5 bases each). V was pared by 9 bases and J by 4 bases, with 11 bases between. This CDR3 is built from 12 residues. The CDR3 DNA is TGTGCCAGTAAATGGGGACCAGATACGCAGTATTTT. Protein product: CASKWGPDTQYF.

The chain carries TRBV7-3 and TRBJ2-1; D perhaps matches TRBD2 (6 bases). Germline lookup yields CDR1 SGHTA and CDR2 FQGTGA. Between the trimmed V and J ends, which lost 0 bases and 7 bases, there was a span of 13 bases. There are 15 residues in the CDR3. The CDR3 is CASSLTGTEGNEQFF. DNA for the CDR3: TGTGCCAGCAGCTTAACCGGGACTGAGGGTAATGAGCAGTTCTTC.

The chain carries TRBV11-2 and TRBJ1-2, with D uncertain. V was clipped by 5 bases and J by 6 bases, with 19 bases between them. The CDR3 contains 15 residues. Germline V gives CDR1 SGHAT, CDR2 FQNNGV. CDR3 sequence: CASSPVERRNNGYTF. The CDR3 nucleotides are TGTGCCAGCAGCCCCGTAGAGAGAAGGAATAATGGCTACACCTTC.

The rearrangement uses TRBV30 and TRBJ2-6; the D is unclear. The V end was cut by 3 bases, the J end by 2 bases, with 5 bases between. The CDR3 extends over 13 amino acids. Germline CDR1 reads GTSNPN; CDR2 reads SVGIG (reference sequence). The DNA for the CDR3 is TGTGCCTGGAGGGAACCTGGGGCCAACGTCCTGACTTTC. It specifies CAWREPGANVLTF.

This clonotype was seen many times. This CDR3 is CASSREYEQYF. DNA of the CDR3: TGTGCCAGCAGCCGCGAGTACGAGCAGTACTTC. The genes are TRBV7-9 and TRBJ2-7; no clear D gene. The CDR3 totals 11 residues. Between the trimmed V and J ends, which lost 5 bases and 4 bases, there was a span of 6 bases. Germline lookup yields CDR1 SEHNR and CDR2 FQNEAQ (reference sequence).

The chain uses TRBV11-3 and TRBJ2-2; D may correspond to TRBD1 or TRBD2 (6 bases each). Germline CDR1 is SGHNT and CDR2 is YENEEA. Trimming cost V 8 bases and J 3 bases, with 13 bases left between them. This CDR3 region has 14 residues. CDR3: CASAEGVDTGELFF. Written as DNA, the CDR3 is TGTGCCAGCGCGGAGGGGGTGGACACCGGGGAGCTGTTTTTT.

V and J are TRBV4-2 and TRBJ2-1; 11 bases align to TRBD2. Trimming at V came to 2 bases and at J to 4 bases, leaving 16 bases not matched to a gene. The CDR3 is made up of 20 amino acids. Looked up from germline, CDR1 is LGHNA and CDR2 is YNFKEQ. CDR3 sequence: CASSQSGRLAGRARYNEQFF. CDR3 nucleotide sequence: TGTGCCAGCAGCCAATCCGGTAGACTAGCGGGAAGGGCTAGGTACAATGAGCAGTTCTTC.

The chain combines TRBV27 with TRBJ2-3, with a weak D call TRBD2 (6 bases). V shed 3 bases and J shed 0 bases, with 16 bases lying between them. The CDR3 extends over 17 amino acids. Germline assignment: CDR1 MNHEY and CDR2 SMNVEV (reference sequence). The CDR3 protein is CASSFIGASASTDTQYF. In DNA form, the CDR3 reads TGTGCCAGCAGTTTCATCGGGGCTAGCGCTAGCACAGATACGCAGTATTTT.

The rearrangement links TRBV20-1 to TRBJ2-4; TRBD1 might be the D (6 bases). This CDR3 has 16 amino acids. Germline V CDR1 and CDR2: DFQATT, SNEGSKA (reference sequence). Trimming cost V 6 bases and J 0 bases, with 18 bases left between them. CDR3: CSAYDQGSLAKNIQYF. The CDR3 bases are TGCAGTGCCTATGATCAGGGGTCCTTAGCCAAAAACATTCAGTACTTC.

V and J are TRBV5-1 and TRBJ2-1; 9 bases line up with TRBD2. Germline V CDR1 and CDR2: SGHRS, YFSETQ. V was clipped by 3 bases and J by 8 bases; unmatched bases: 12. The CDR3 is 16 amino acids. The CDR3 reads CASSWAPTSGFDEQFF. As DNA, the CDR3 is TGCGCCAGCAGCTGGGCCCCAACTAGCGGGTTCGATGAGCAGTTCTTC.

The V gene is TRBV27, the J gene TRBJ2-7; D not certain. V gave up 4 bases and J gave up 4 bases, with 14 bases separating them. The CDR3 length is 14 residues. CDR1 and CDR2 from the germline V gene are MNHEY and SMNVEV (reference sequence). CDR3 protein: CASSSSSGWYEQYF. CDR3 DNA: TGTGCCAGCAGTTCGTCTTCGGGCTGGTACGAGCAGTACTTC.

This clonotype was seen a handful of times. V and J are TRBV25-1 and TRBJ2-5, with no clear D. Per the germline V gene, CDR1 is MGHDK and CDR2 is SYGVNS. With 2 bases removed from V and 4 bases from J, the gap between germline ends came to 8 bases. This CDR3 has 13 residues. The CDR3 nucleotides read TGTGCCAGCAGTGAACTTTCCGGAGAGACCCAGTACTTC. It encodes CASSELSGETQYF.

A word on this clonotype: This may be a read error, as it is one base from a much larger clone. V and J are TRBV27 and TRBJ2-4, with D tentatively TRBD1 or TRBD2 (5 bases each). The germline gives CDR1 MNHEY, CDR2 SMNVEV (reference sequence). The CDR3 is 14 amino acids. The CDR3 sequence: CAGSSRAGLGEQYF. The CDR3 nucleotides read TGTGCCGGCAGTTCGAGGGCAGGGTTGGGGGAGCAGTACTTC.

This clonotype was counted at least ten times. The CDR3 sequence: CSASRPSGRGFNEQYF. The CDR3 coding sequence is TGCAGTGCCTCCCGGCCAAGCGGTAGGGGTTTCAACGAGCAGTACTTC. The genes are TRBV20-1 and TRBJ2-7; either TRBD1 or TRBD2 may supply D (5 bases each). Trimming shortened V by 6 bases and J by 5 bases, and 26 bases separated the two germline ends. This CDR3 region has 16 residues. Per the germline V gene, CDR1 is DFQATT and CDR2 is SNEGSKA (reference sequence).

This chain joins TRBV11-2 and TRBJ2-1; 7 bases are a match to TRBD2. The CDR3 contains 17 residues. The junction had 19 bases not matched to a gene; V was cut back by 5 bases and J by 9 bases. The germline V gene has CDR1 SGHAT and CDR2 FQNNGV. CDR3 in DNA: TGTGCCAGCAGCCCTCGGAGTGGGGGGGAAGTTTTGATTGAGCAGTTCTTC. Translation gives CASSPRSGGEVLIEQFF.